Here is one T cell receptor beta chain with its context. The junction had 3 bases not matched to a gene; V was cut back by 0 bases and J by 1 base. This CDR3 contains 16 residues. Germline values: CDR1 SGHNT, CDR2 YYREEE (reference sequence). Profiled with immunoSEQ multiplex PCR; TCRdb holds only in-frame clones, not every one. This sample has some 320,000 clones, with nearly 90% found just once. This specimen comes from a study of blood T cell repertoires in COVID-19. The sequence was obtained from a woman aged 45 to 65 who had been exposed to COVID-19. What was sequenced was PBMCs or T cells enriched from blood (not recorded which). The rearrangement uses TRBV5-4 and TRBJ2-1, with TRBD1 matching 8 bases. The CDR3 DNA reads as TGTGCCAGCAGCTTGGCCAGGGGGCGGTCCTACAATGAGCAGTTCTTC. It specifies CASSLARGRSYNEQFF.